Following are 14 T cell receptor beta chains from one sample sequenced in a study of blood T cell repertoires in COVID-19. Measured with immunoSEQ multiplex PCR; TCRdb has only the in-frame clones, and not every one. The sample consists of under 65,000 clones, 85% to 95% of them appearing once. Specimen: peripheral blood. The receptors derive from a man aged 45 to 65 with acute or convalescent COVID-19.

V and J are TRBV11-2 and TRBJ2-1; a possible D gene is TRBD1 (6 bases). The CDR3 spans 15 residues. Germline CDR1 SGHAT, CDR2 FQNNGV. V gave up 6 bases and J gave up 0 bases, with 12 bases separating them. The CDR3 here is CASRGHSSSYNEQFF. CDR3 bases: TGTGCCAGCAGGGGACACAGTAGCTCCTACAATGAGCAGTTCTTC.

The rearrangement links TRBV19 to TRBJ1-6, with 8 bases identical to TRBD1. CDR1 and CDR2 (germline): LNHDA, SQIVND (reference sequence). V dropped 5 bases and J dropped 4; count of bases not matched to a gene: 16. This CDR3 has 19 residues. In DNA, the CDR3 is TGTGCCAGTAGTGCTGCGACAGGGGCCCACGGGGCTTATAATTCACCCCTCCACTTT. It specifies CASSAATGAHGAYNSPLHF. Supplemented by reference TRBV19 and TRBJ1-6, the full variable domain reads DGGITQSPKYLFRKEGQNVTLSCEQNLNHDAMYWYRQDPGQGLRLIYYSQIVNDFQKGDIAEGYSVSREKKESFPLTVTSAQKNPTAFYLCASSAATGAHGAYNSPLHFGNGTRLTVT.

The chain links TRBV14 to TRBJ2-1; 9 nucleotides match TRBD2. Germline values: CDR1 SGHDN, CDR2 FVKESK. The CDR3 sequence is 16 residues long. V shed 4 bases, J shed 3 bases, and the junction held 7 bases outside the gene matches. The CDR3 nucleotides read TGTGCCAGCAGCCCCCTCGGAGCGGGGGGCTACAATGAGCAGTTCTTC. Translated: CASSPLGAGGYNEQFF.

This rearrangement joins TRBV4-1 to TRBJ2-7, with a possible D match to TRBD2 (5 bases). CDR3 length equals 17 residues. Germline values: CDR1 MGHRA, CDR2 YSYEKL. Between the trimmed V and J ends, which lost 4 bases and 0 bases, there was a span of 19 bases. The CDR3 here is CASSRTSSTGSSYEQYF. DNA of the CDR3: TGCGCCAGCAGCCGTACCTCTTCCACGGGGAGCTCCTACGAGCAGTACTTC.

The J gene is TRBJ2-3, the V gene TRBV5-1, with 8 bases identical to TRBD1. Trimming at V came to 3 bases and at J to 3 bases, leaving 6 bases not matched to a gene. CDR3 length: 15 amino acids. In germline, CDR1 is SGHRS, CDR2 YFSETQ. The CDR3 DNA follows: TGCGCCAGCAGCTGGACAGGGTTAGTTACAGATACGCAGTATTTT. Encoded protein: CASSWTGLVTDTQYF.

The chain is built from TRBV6-4 and TRBJ1-2; 7 nucleotides line up with TRBD1. In germline, CDR1 is MRHNA, CDR2 SNTAGT. CDR3 size: 14 residues. The V and J ends lost 5 bases and 4 bases, in that order; junction bases with no gene match: 7. The CDR3 loop is CASSYRGSGYGYTF. The CDR3 DNA sequence: TGTGCCAGCAGTTACAGGGGTTCGGGCTATGGCTACACCTTC.

The chain uses TRBV5-1 and TRBJ2-3, with D possibly matching TRBD2 (6 bases). The V gene lost 3 bases and the J gene lost 4 bases, with 15 bases spanning the gap. The CDR3 is 15 residues long. The germline CDR1 and CDR2 sequences are SGHRS and YFSETQ. The CDR3 nucleotides are TGCGCCAGCAGCTCGGATGGGGGGTCCGCAGATACGCAGTATTTT. It is translated as CASSSDGGSADTQYF.

This chain links TRBV6-6 with TRBJ2-1; the match to TRBD2 covers 8 bases. V shed 8 bases and J 6 bases; nucleotides not matched to a gene: 6. Germline lookup yields CDR1 MNHNY and CDR2 SVGAGI (reference sequence). The CDR3 runs 13 residues. For the CDR3, the DNA is TGTGCCAGCCGAATAGCGGGGAGCAATGAGCAGTTCTTC. This encodes CASRIAGSNEQFF.

The chain links TRBV10-3 to TRBJ2-7; a weak D match, TRBD1 (6 bases). Trimming took 10 bases from V and 0 from J, leaving 19 bases between them. The germline CDR1 and CDR2 sequences are ENHRY and SYGVKD. The CDR3 sequence is 15 residues long. DNA of the CDR3: TGTGCCACTGACCCCACCGGGACAAGCTCCTACGAGCAGTACTTC. Residues: CATDPTGTSSYEQYF.

J is TRBJ2-5 and V is TRBV10-3; possibly TRBD1 for D (6 bases). The CDR3 extends over 12 amino acids. Germline lookup yields CDR1 ENHRY and CDR2 SYGVKD. V lost 8 bases, J lost 4 bases, and 11 bases lay in between. The CDR3 here is CAIRGGTETQYF. In DNA, the CDR3 is TGTGCCATCCGTGGGGGCACAGAGACCCAGTACTTC.

The chain carries TRBV4-1 and TRBJ2-3, with D possibly being TRBD2 (5 bases). The CDR3 has 13 residues. The V gene lost 1 base and the J gene lost 6 bases, with 8 bases spanning the gap. Germline values: CDR1 MGHRA, CDR2 YSYEKL. CDR3 protein: CASSQGERDTQYF. The CDR3 bases are TGCGCCAGCAGCCAAGGGGAGCGGGATACGCAGTATTTT.

The chain is built from TRBV15 and TRBJ1-5, with unresolved D. The CDR3 covers 13 residues. With 4 bases removed from V and 7 bases from J, the gap between germline ends came to 11 bases. Germline assignment: CDR1 LNHNV and CDR2 YYDKDF (reference sequence). The CDR3 spells CATSTKAGQPQHF. The CDR3 nucleotides read TGTGCCACCAGCACAAAAGCGGGGCAGCCCCAGCATTTT. The entire variable domain, with the rest obtained from reference TRBV15 and TRBJ1-5, is as follows: DAMVIQNPRYQVTQFGKPVTLSCSQTLNHNVMYWYQQKSSQAPKLLFHYYDKDFNNEADTPDNFQSRRPNTSFCFLDIRSPGLGDTAMYLCATSTKAGQPQHFGDGTRLSIL.

The CDR3 nucleotides are TGCGCCAGCAGCTTTTTGGGCAGGGTCGCTGAAGCTTTCTTT. This gives the protein CASSFLGRVAEAFF. The rearrangement joins TRBV5-1 to TRBJ1-1; maybe TRBD1 (5 bases). Germline lookup yields CDR1 SGHRS and CDR2 YFSETQ. The CDR3 consists of 14 residues. Trimming took off 2 bases at V and 6 bases at J, with 14 bases between the two ends.

The J gene is TRBJ1-2, the V gene TRBV19, with 7 bases fitting TRBD1. Germline CDR1 is LNHDA and CDR2 is SQIVND (reference sequence). This CDR3 has 16 amino acids. V shed 3 bases, J shed 1 base, and the junction held 8 bases outside the gene matches. The CDR3 spells CASSIGRDSYNYGYTF. The DNA of the CDR3 is TGTGCCAGTAGTATTGGACGGGACAGCTATAACTATGGCTACACCTTC.